A single sample gave rise to the 21 T cell receptor beta chains below, sequenced in a study of T cells in Graves' hyperthyroidism and ophthalmopathy. The CDR3 regions of TCR beta were amplified from RNA transcripts. When the TCR CDR3 underwent first-round RT-PCR, the HTBI primer set was used. From the multiplex PCR reads, TCRdb called clonotypes with MiXCR, one entry per CDR3 protein. The table records 250,000 to 300,000 distinct CDR3 sequences, approximately 14% of them present only once. Sequencing input: blood. These receptors all stem from a woman aged 40 to 50 with Graves' hyperthyroidism.

This clonotype was recorded at least ten times. The rearrangement uses TRBV4-1 and TRBJ1-1; D perhaps matches TRBD1 (5 bases). CDR3 length: 14 amino acids. Trimming cost V 0 bases and J 11 bases, with 16 bases left between them. Germline V gives CDR1 MGHRA, CDR2 YSYEKL. In DNA, the CDR3 is TGCGCCAGCAGCCAAGATACCGGGGCCCGGGAGGCTTTCTTT. This gives the protein CASSQDTGAREAFF.

This clonotype was seen many times. The chain recombines TRBV20-1 with TRBJ2-5; TRBD1 matches 8 bases. The CDR3 has 11 amino acids. Germline CDR1 is DFQATT and CDR2 is SNEGSKA (reference sequence). This CDR3 reads CSIRGLETQYF. CDR3 nucleotides: TGCAGCATCAGGGGGCTGGAGACCCAGTACTTC.

The chain employs TRBV12-3 or TRBV12-4 and TRBJ1-1, with a possible D match to TRBD1 (5 bases). The CDR3 is 15 amino acids. The V gene lost 3 bases and the J gene lost 0 bases, with 11 bases spanning the gap. In nucleotides, the CDR3 is TGTGCCAGCAGTTTTGGCAGGGCCTTGAACACTGAAGCTTTCTTT. Amino acid sequence: CASSFGRALNTEAFF.

This clonotype occurred a few times. The chain joins TRBV6-1 to TRBJ2-5, with a weak D call TRBD2 (6 bases). This CDR3 is built from 14 residues. CDR1 and CDR2 from the germline V gene are MNHNS and SASEGT. V lost 4 bases, J lost 5 bases, and 14 bases lay in between. This CDR3 is CASSAFGREETQYF. The CDR3 DNA reads as TGTGCCAGCAGTGCCTTCGGCCGGGAGGAGACCCAGTACTTC.

This clonotype has a count of ten or more. The CDR3: CSAREPAGRNSPLHF. In DNA form, the CDR3 reads TGCAGTGCTAGAGAGCCGGCAGGGCGTAATTCACCCCTCCACTTT. The V call is TRBV20-1, the J call TRBJ1-6, with TRBD1 as a possible D gene (5 bases). This CDR3 has 15 amino acids. Trimming stripped 0 bases from V and 6 bases from J, with 12 bases between. CDR1 DFQATT and CDR2 SNEGSKA come from the germline V gene (reference sequence).

This clonotype came up many times. The chain carries TRBV2 and TRBJ2-7; 9 bases are a match to TRBD1. V dropped 5 bases and J dropped 3; count of bases not matched to a gene: 2. Germline CDR1 and CDR2: SNHLY and FYNNEI. The CDR3 covers 13 residues. The CDR3 DNA is TGTGCCAGCAGTACGGGACAGGGCTACGAGCAGTACTTC. Protein sequence: CASSTGQGYEQYF.

The chain employs TRBV10-3 and TRBJ1-1; unclear D gene. The CDR3 extends over 13 amino acids. The V gene's germline CDR1 is ENHRY and CDR2 SYGVKD. V was shortened by 2 bases and J by 0 bases, with 4 bases between the two germline ends. The CDR3, as DNA: TGTGCCATCAGTGAGATGATGAACACTGAAGCTTTCTTT. It codes for CAISEMMNTEAFF.

V and J are TRBV20-1 and TRBJ2-3, with 13 bases lining up with TRBD2. This CDR3 comprises 18 residues. Germline assignment: CDR1 DFQATT and CDR2 SNEGSKA (reference sequence). V gave up 5 bases and J gave up 1 base; unmatched junction bases: 12. The CDR3 nucleotides read TGCAGTGCTCTGACGGGACTAGCGGGGTTGGGCCGCACAGATACGCAGTATTTT. Protein sequence: CSALTGLAGLGRTDTQYF.

This clonotype was recorded a few times. The chain links TRBV5-1 to TRBJ2-3; D possibly corresponds to TRBD1 (5 bases). The CDR3 is made up of 16 amino acids. Germline CDR1 and CDR2: SGHRS and YFSETQ. Trimming left V 0 bases short and J 3 bases short, with 14 bases between. The CDR3 spells CASSLGGRVGTDTQYF. In DNA form, the CDR3 reads TGCGCCAGCAGCTTGGGCGGCAGGGTCGGTACAGATACGCAGTATTTT.

In its sample, this clonotype was seen many times. This chain uses TRBV2 with TRBJ2-2; 15 bases map to TRBD2. Trimming took 10 bases from V and 5 from J; bases not matched to a gene: 8. Germline loops: CDR1 SNHLY, CDR2 FYNNEI. This CDR3 has 16 amino acids. The CDR3 DNA is TGTGCCACTGTCGGACTAGCGGGAGGGCCTACCGGGGAGCTGTTTTTT. This gives the protein CATVGLAGGPTGELFF.

Many counts were recorded for this clonotype. The chain employs TRBV2 and TRBJ2-1; TRBD2 aligns across 13 bases. The CDR3 sequence is 15 residues long. The V gene end was trimmed by 7 bases and the J gene end by 6 bases; junction bases not matched to a gene: 6. Germline loops: CDR1 SNHLY, CDR2 FYNNEI. Here the CDR3 DNA reads TGTGCCAGCACCCTACTAGCGGGAGGGGTCAATGAGCAGTTCTTC. As protein: CASTLLAGGVNEQFF.

The table lists this clonotype with a count of one. V and J are TRBV18 and TRBJ1-2; 12 nucleotides line up with TRBD1. With V trimmed by 6 bases and J by 2 bases, 7 bases remained unmatched. The germline CDR1 and CDR2 sequences are KGHSH and LQKENI. The CDR3 contains 16 residues. DNA of the CDR3: TGTGCCAGCTCCCCCGGGACAGGGGGCGCAAACTATGGCTACACCTTC. It translates to CASSPGTGGANYGYTF.

In this sample, this clonotype turned up many times. This chain joins TRBV7-9 and TRBJ2-7; no reliable D call. The V end lost 4 bases, the J end lost 2 bases, and 18 bases lay between the germline ends. Germline V lookup: CDR1 SEHNR, CDR2 FQNEAQ (reference sequence). This CDR3 comprises 16 residues. CDR3 sequence: CASSSFRVSGTYEQYF. Written as DNA, the CDR3 is TGTGCCAGCAGCTCCTTTAGGGTGTCTGGGACCTACGAGCAGTACTTC.

This clonotype was counted between two and nine times. This may be a read error, as it is one base from a much larger clone. The CDR3 bases are TGTGCCAGCAGTTATCTAGCGGATGGGGCCAACGTCCCGACTTTC. It translates to CASSYLADGANVPTF. The chain uses TRBV28 and TRBJ2-6, with 7 bases aligning to TRBD2. The CDR3 has 15 residues. The germline V gene encodes CDR1 MDHEN and CDR2 SYDVKM.

This clonotype has a count of ten or more. This chain joins TRBV6-1 and TRBJ1-5; D gene ambiguous. This CDR3 is built from 13 residues. Germline V gene sequence: CDR1 MNHNS, CDR2 SASEGT. Trimming took off 0 bases at V and 7 bases at J, with 7 bases between the two ends. CDR3 protein: CASSEATLQPQHF. The CDR3 nucleotides are TGTGCCAGCAGTGAAGCCACGTTACAGCCCCAGCATTTT.

This clonotype was observed at least ten times. The chain recombines TRBV20-1 with TRBJ2-7; D is unclear. V was trimmed by 6 bases and J by 5 bases, leaving 17 bases between them. CDR1 DFQATT and CDR2 SNEGSKA come from the germline V gene (reference sequence). The CDR3 contains 13 residues. The CDR3: CSAQSALVDEQYF. The CDR3 coding sequence is TGCAGTGCCCAATCGGCCCTGGTTGACGAGCAGTACTTC.

This clonotype came up many times. V usage is TRBV30 and J usage is TRBJ1-4; D is unclear. The germline V and J ends were trimmed by 0 bases and 7 bases, with 3 bases remaining between them. CDR1 is GTSNPN and CDR2 is SVGIG in the germline V gene (reference sequence). The CDR3 sequence is 11 residues long. The CDR3: CAWSVGEKLFF. CDR3 DNA: TGTGCCTGGAGTGTGGGTGAAAAACTGTTTTTT.

This clonotype has a handful of counts. The chain uses TRBV6-1 and TRBJ2-1; TRBD2 agrees at 13 bases. V shed 6 bases, J shed 0 bases, and the junction held 14 bases outside the gene matches. The CDR3 contains 20 residues. CDR1 and CDR2 (germline): MNHNS, SASEGT. In nucleotides, the CDR3 is TGTGCCAGCAGGCACCCGGGACTAGCGGGGCTCGGGGGCTCCTACAATGAGCAGTTCTTC. This encodes CASRHPGLAGLGGSYNEQFF.

This sequence joins TRBV7-3 and TRBJ2-2, with TRBD2 matching over 9 bases. The length of the CDR3 is 17 residues. The ends lost 3 bases at V and 4 bases at J; junction bases unmatched: 9. Germline V gene sequence: CDR1 SGHTA, CDR2 FQGTGA. The CDR3 spells CASSLAGGPFGTGELFF. DNA of the CDR3: TGTGCCAGCAGCTTGGCGGGAGGGCCTTTTGGCACCGGGGAGCTGTTTTTT.

This clonotype was observed a handful of times. A much larger clone lies one base from this, so it may be a read error. The gene calls are TRBV12-3 or TRBV12-4 and TRBJ1-4, with 10 bases aligning to TRBD1. The CDR3 has 15 residues. The CDR3 DNA reads as TGTGCCAGCAGTCAACGGACAGGGGGACGAGAAAAACTGGTTTTT. Translating gives CASSQRTGGREKLVF.

This clonotype was seen at least ten times. CDR3 in DNA: TGTGCCAGCAGTCCTGGACTAGTCGGGACCCAGTACTTC. It codes for CASSPGLVGTQYF. The gene calls are TRBV6-2 or TRBV6-3 and TRBJ2-5, with 7 nucleotides matching TRBD2. This CDR3 has 13 amino acids. The V segment lost 5 bases and the J segment 7 bases; nucleotides outside the gene matches: 7. The germline gives CDR1 MNHEY, CDR2 SVGEGT.